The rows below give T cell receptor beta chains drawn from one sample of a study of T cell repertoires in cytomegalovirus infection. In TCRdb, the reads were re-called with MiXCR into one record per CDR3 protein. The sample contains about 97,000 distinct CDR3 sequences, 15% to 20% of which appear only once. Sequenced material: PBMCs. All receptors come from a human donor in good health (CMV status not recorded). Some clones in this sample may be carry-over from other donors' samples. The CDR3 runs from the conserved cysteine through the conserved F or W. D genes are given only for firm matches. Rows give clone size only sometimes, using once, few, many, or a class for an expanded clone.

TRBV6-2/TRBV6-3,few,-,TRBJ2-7,TGTGCCAGCAGCAGGGGACCGGGGGAGCAGTACTTC,CASSRGPGEQYF
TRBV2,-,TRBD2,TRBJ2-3,TGTGCCAGCAGCGGGACTAGCGGGGGGGCTAATACGCAGTATTTT,CASSGTSGGANTQYF
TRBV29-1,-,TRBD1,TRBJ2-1,TGCAGCGTTGAGGGGGGGGACAGGGTACCCTACAATGAGCAGTTCTTC,CSVEGGDRVPYNEQFF
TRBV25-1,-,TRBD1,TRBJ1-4,TGTGCCAGCAGTGAACTACAGGGGGCGCGAGAAAAACTGTTTTTT,CASSELQGAREKLFF
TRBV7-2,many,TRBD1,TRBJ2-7,TGTGCCAGCAGCCCCCGCCGGGACAGGGGTTTCTACGAGCAGTACTTC,CASSPRRDRGFYEQYF
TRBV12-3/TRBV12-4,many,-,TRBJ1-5,TGTGCCAGCAGTTTAGAACAGGGTGGCAATCAGCCCCAGCATTTT,CASSLEQGGNQPQHF
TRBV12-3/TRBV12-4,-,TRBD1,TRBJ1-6,TGTGCCAGCAGTTTGACAGGGGACAATTCACCCCTCCACTTT,CASSLTGDNSPLHF
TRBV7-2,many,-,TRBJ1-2,TGTGCCAGCAGCCCGGGGGGCAGTGAACTTAACTATGGCTACACCTTC,CASSPGGSELNYGYTF
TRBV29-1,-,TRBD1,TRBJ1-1,TGCAGCGTTGAGAACAGGGGGTTAAATACTGAAGCTTTCTTT,CSVENRGLNTEAFF
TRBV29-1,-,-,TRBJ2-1,TGCAGCGTTGAAGACAGCGGAGCCTACAATGAGCAGTTCTTC,CSVEDSGAYNEQFF
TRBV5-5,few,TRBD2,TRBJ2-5,TGTGCCAGCAGCTTGATTCCAGCGGGGGCCGAAGAGACCCAGTACTTC,CASSLIPAGAEETQYF
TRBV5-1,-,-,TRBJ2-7,TGCGCCAGCAGCTTGGGTTTAAACTACGAGCAGTACTTC,CASSLGLNYEQYF
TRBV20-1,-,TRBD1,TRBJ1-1,TGCAGTGAGGGGGCGGCGAACACTGAAGCTTTCTTT,CSEGAANTEAFF
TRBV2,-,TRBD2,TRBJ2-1,TGTGCCAGCTCAATAGCGGGGGCCTACAATGAGCAGTTCTTC,CASSIAGAYNEQFF
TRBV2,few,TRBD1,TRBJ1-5,TGTGCCAGCAGTTCAGACAGGGACAATCAGCCCCAGCATTTT,CASSSDRDNQPQHF
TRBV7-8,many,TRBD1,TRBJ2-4,TGTGCCAGCAGCTTAGCGGGGACAGTAGCCAAAAACATTCAGTACTTC,CASSLAGTVAKNIQYF
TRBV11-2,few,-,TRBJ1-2,TGTGCCAGCAGCTTAGATACAGGCTACTATGGCTACACCTTC,CASSLDTGYYGYTF
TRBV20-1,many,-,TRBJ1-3,TGCAGTGCGAGGGACGGCGGTGAGGGAAACACCATATATTTT,CSARDGGEGNTIYF
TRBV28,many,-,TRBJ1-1,TGTGCCAGCACAGAGGACACTGAAGCTTTCTTT,CASTEDTEAFF
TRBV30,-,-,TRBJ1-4,TGTGCCTGGAGTCGGAAGGACGAAAAACTGTTTTTT,CAWSRKDEKLFF
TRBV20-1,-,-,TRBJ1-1,TGCAGTGCGGGTATAAGTCGCACTGAAGCTTTCTTT,CSAGISRTEAFF
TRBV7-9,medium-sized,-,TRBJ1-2,TGTGCCAGCAGCTTTAGCGAGTTCGGCTACACCTTC,CASSFSEFGYTF
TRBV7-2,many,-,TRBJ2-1,TGTGCCAGCAGCTCTCGGACTGGTCCCGACAATGAGCAGTTCTTC,CASSSRTGPDNEQFF
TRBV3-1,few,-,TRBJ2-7,TGTGCCAGCAGCCAAGGGGCGACAGAAACCTACGAGCAGTACTTC,CASSQGATETYEQYF
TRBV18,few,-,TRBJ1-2,TGTGCCAGCTCACCCGACTGGGTGGGGGCGATCGGCTACACCTTC,CASSPDWVGAIGYTF
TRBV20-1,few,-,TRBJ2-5,TGCAGTGCTATCGAAAGAACGACCCAGTACTTC,CSAIERTTQYF
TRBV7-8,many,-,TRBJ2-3,TGTGCCAGCAGCTTAGAGGCCGCGCGGTTGCAGTATTTT,CASSLEAARLQYF
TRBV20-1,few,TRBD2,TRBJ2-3,TGCAGTGCTGATGGGGGGGGGACAGATACGCAGTATTTT,CSADGGGTDTQYF
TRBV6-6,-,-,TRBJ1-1,TGTGCCAGCACCCCGGGGATCAACACTGAAGCTTTCTTT,CASTPGINTEAFF
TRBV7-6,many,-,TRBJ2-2,TGTGCCAGCTCTCGCGGCGCGGCCGGGGAGCTGTTTTTT,CASSRGAAGELFF
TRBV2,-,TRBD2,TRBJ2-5,TGTGCCAGCGGCGGACTAGCGGGGAAAGAGACCCAGTACTTC,CASGGLAGKETQYF
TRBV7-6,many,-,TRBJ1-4,TGTGCCAGCAGCTTAGAGTTACAGCTCCGAGGGGGGCCGCGAAATGAAAAACTGTTTTTT,CASSLELQLRGGPRNEKLFF
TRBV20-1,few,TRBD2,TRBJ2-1,TGCAGTGCAGGACTAGCGGGGGGGTACAATGAGCAGTTCTTC,CSAGLAGGYNEQFF
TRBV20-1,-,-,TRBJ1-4,TGCAGTGCTAGCCCCGACAGGAGTCTTAATGAAAAACTGTTTTTT,CSASPDRSLNEKLFF
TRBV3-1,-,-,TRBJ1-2,TGTGCCAGCAGCCCCACCCCGACAGCACACTATGGCTACACCTTC,CASSPTPTAHYGYTF
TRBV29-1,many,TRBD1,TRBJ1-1,TGCAGCGTTGATGAAAACAGGGGGAACACTGAAGCTTTCTTT,CSVDENRGNTEAFF
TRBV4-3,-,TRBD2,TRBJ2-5,TGCGCCAGCAGCCAAGAAATCCTAGCGGGGGGGACCCAGTACTTC,CASSQEILAGGTQYF
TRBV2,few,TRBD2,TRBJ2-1,TGTGCCAGCAGTACTATGACTAGCGGGGGGGAGCAGTTCTTC,CASSTMTSGGEQFF
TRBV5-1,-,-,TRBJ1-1,TGCGCCAGCAGCTTGGGAACAACCTACACTGATGCTTTCTTT,CASSLGTTYTDAFF
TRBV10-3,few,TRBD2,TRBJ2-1,TGTGCCATCTCTAGCGGGAACTCCTACAATGAGCAGTTCTTC,CAISSGNSYNEQFF
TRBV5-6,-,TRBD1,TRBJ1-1,TGTGCCAGCAGCTGGGGGGGACAGGGAGACGCTGAAGCTTTCTTT,CASSWGGQGDAEAFF
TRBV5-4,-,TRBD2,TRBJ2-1,TGTGCCAGCAGCTTGGTCGCGGGGGGCTCCAATGAGCAGTTCTTC,CASSLVAGGSNEQFF
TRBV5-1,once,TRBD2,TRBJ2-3,TGCGCCAGCAGACCCAGCGGGGGGGCCACAGATACGCAGTATTTT,CASRPSGGATDTQYF
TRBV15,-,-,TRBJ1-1,TGTGCCACCAGCAGAGCGACCGACACTGAAGCTTTCTTT,CATSRATDTEAFF
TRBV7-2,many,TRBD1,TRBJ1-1,TGTGCCAGCAGCCGCCCTGACAGGGTTGACACTGAAGCTTTCTTT,CASSRPDRVDTEAFF
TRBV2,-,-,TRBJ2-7,TGTGCCAGCAGGGGGTTCCCAACCTCCTACGAGCAGTACTTC,CASRGFPTSYEQYF
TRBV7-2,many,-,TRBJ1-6,TGTGCCAGCAGCCTGGGTATGGGGTCCTATAATTCACCCCTCCACTTT,CASSLGMGSYNSPLHF
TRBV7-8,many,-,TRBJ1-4,TGTGCCAGCAGCTCGTCCCGGGCAGGGGTTAATAATGAAAAACTGTTTTTT,CASSSSRAGVNNEKLFF
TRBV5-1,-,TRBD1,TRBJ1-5,TGCGCCAGCAGCTTGGGACAGGGGACCCAGCCCCAGCATTTT,CASSLGQGTQPQHF
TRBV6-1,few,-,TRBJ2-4,TGTGCCAGCAGTGAGGGTGGAGCCAAAAACATTCAGTACTTC,CASSEGGAKNIQYF
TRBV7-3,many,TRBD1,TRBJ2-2,TGTGCCAGCAGCTTAAATAGTGGGACAGCCGCCGGGGAGCTGTTTTTT,CASSLNSGTAAGELFF
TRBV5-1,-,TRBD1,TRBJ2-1,TGCGCCAGCAGCCCCACCCAGGGGGCCAGCTCCTACAATGAGCAGTTCTTC,CASSPTQGASSYNEQFF
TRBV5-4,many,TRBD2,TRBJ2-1,TGTGCCAGCAAGATAGCGGGGGGGCCTGAGCAGTTCTTC,CASKIAGGPEQFF
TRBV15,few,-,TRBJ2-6,TGTGCCACCAGCAGATCACCGAGCTCTGGGGCCAACGTCCTGACTTTC,CATSRSPSSGANVLTF
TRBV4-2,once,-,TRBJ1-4,TGTGCCAGCAGTCCTATGTCGGGCTCGGGGGAGGAAAAACTGTTTTTT,CASSPMSGSGEEKLFF
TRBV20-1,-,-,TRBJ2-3,TGCAGGGGGGATGGACTTACCTACACAGATACGCAGTATTTT,CRGDGLTYTDTQYF